The clone carrying this T cell receptor (beta chain) turned up a few times. From the 5' RACE reads, TCRdb called clonotypes with MiXCR, one entry per CDR3 protein. The sample lists 60,000 to 80,000 distinct CDR3 sequences, about 12% occurring once. The sample originates from a study of early T cells in non-severe SARS-CoV-2 infection. J gave up 6 bases and V 5 bases, and 7 bases lay outside the gene matches. This CDR3 is built from 14 residues. From germline, CDR1 is SGHRS and CDR2 YFSETQ. This receptor was taken from an adult who was a healthcare worker with PCR-confirmed SARS-CoV-2 infection or an uninfected control (not recorded which). The material sequenced was whole blood. This chain links TRBV5-1 with TRBJ2-1; 8 bases are a match to TRBD2. Written as DNA, the CDR3 is TGCGCCAGCAGGACGGGAGGGCCGGTCAATGAGCAGTTCTTC. Amino acids: CASRTGGPVNEQFF.